The 14 T cell receptor beta chains below come from one sample, sequenced in a study of blood T cell repertoires in COVID-19. Sequencing used immunoSEQ multiplex PCR; TCRdb keeps in-frame clones, though not all of them. This sample has 110,000 or so clones; about 86% occur once, and the top ten carry 7.9%. The sample comprised peripheral blood. The receptors shown here come from a man aged 65 to 85 who had recovered from COVID-19.

The chain links TRBV5-1 to TRBJ2-1, with 8 positions matching TRBD2. V lost 5 bases to trimming and J lost 6 bases; unmatched junction nucleotides: 7. The CDR3 length is 14 residues. Germline CDR1 and CDR2: SGHRS and YFSETQ. The CDR3 coding sequence is TGCGCCAGCAGGAGCGGGAGTGAGGTCAATGAGCAGTTCTTC. As protein: CASRSGSEVNEQFF.

The chain couples TRBV6-2 or TRBV6-3 to TRBJ1-1, with D tentatively TRBD1 (5 bases). The CDR3 has 13 amino acids. Germline V gives CDR1 MNHEY, CDR2 SVGEGT. V was shortened by 5 bases and J by 3 bases, with 10 bases between the two germline ends. The CDR3 loop reads CASSANRYTEAFF. In DNA, the CDR3 is TGTGCCAGCAGTGCCAACAGGTACACTGAAGCTTTCTTT.

This sequence joins TRBV4-3 and TRBJ1-4; D remains ambiguous. The CDR3 has 16 amino acids. Germline-derived CDR1 and CDR2 are LGHNA and YSLEER. Trimming removed 0 bases from V and 1 base from J, with 9 bases in between. This chain's CDR3 is CASSQDFGETNEKLFF. The DNA of the CDR3 is TGCGCCAGCAGCCAAGATTTCGGTGAAACTAATGAAAAACTGTTTTTT.

The genes are TRBV28 and TRBJ1-2; D uncertain. Looked up from germline, CDR1 is MDHEN and CDR2 is SYDVKM. The CDR3 is 14 amino acids. Trimming pared 4 bases from V and 4 bases from J, leaving 13 bases between. The CDR3 spells CASSSSGLIYGYTF. In nucleotides, the CDR3 is TGTGCCAGCAGTTCAAGCGGGCTGATCTATGGCTACACCTTC.

The chain is built from TRBV11-2 and TRBJ2-1; 7 positions match TRBD2. The germline V gene has CDR1 SGHAT and CDR2 FQNNGV. There are 12 residues in the CDR3. Trimming removed 5 bases from V and 15 bases from J; junction bases left unmatched: 10. The CDR3 sequence is CASSHRRGDGFF. CDR3 DNA: TGTGCCAGCAGCCACCGTCGGGGGGATGGGTTCTTC.

This clone was seen more than once but under ten times. The chain links TRBV5-1 to TRBJ1-2; a possible D gene is TRBD1 (5 bases). The CDR3 is 15 amino acids. Per germline, CDR1 SGHRS and CDR2 YFSETQ. Trimming left V 5 bases short and J 1 base short, with 15 bases between. In DNA form, the CDR3 reads TGCGCCAGCAGTCGAGAGCAGGGAGGTAACTATGGCTACACCTTC. Amino acids: CASSREQGGNYGYTF.

V is TRBV5-1 and J is TRBJ2-7; 9 bases align to TRBD2. From germline, CDR1 is SGHRS and CDR2 YFSETQ. Losses at the gene ends were 4 bases for V and 3 bases for J; bases not matched to a gene: 5. CDR3 size: 14 residues. The CDR3: CASSIAGDLYEQYF. The CDR3 coding sequence is TGCGCCAGCAGCATAGCGGGAGACCTCTACGAGCAGTACTTC.

The chain employs TRBV5-1 and TRBJ2-7, with 11 bases fitting TRBD1. Germline V CDR1 and CDR2: SGHRS, YFSETQ. This CDR3 has 14 amino acids. V lost 4 bases and J lost 4; bases outside the gene matches: 4. The CDR3 DNA follows: TGCGCCAGCAGCGAAGGACAGGGGGCATACGAGCAGTACTTC. This gives the protein CASSEGQGAYEQYF.

The chain has TRBV5-1 and TRBJ2-5, with 7 positions matching TRBD1. The germline V gene encodes CDR1 SGHRS and CDR2 YFSETQ. The CDR3 totals 14 residues. The V and J ends lost 3 bases and 13 bases, in that order; junction bases with no gene match: 15. CDR3 in amino acids: CASSWDVRDSLGYF. The CDR3 DNA sequence: TGCGCCAGCAGCTGGGATGTTAGGGACAGCCTAGGGTACTTC.

The chain is built from TRBV20-1 and TRBJ2-5; D perhaps matches TRBD1 (6 bases). Germline CDR1 and CDR2: DFQATT and SNEGSKA (reference sequence). CDR3 length: 11 residues. Trimming removed 8 bases at V and 4 bases at J, with 11 bases between. CDR3 nucleotides: TGCAGTAACAGACAGGCAGAGACCCAGTACTTC. This codes for CSNRQAETQYF.

The rearrangement links TRBV28 to TRBJ2-2; tentatively, D is TRBD2 (5 bases). The CDR3 covers 15 residues. With 4 bases removed from V and 1 base from J, the gap between germline ends came to 10 bases. Germline V CDR1 and CDR2: MDHEN, SYDVKM. The CDR3 DNA follows: TGTGCCAGCAGTTCTCGGGGAGAGAACACCGGGGAGCTGTTTTTT. Its translation is CASSSRGENTGELFF.

This rearrangement joins TRBV28 to TRBJ2-3; D perhaps matches TRBD1 (6 bases). The germline CDR1 and CDR2 sequences are MDHEN and SYDVKM. CDR3 size: 16 residues. V gave up 5 bases and J gave up 4 bases, with 19 bases separating them. The CDR3 DNA is TGTGCCAGCAGTGGGCTGACAGGCAAGATCTCAGATACGCAGTATTTT. Translating it yields CASSGLTGKISDTQYF.

The rearrangement joins TRBV12-3 or TRBV12-4 to TRBJ1-2; D not resolved. The CDR3 totals 13 residues. V was trimmed by 6 bases and J by 0 bases, leaving 8 bases between them. CDR3 DNA: TGTGCCAGCAGCGTAGTAGCTAACTATGGCTACACCTTC. This gives the protein CASSVVANYGYTF.

This sequence joins TRBV7-3 and TRBJ2-7; possible D gene TRBD2, 6 bases. Trimming took 4 bases from V and 5 from J, leaving 12 bases between them. This CDR3 comprises 13 residues. Germline V gene lookup returns CDR1 SGHTA and CDR2 FQGTGA. The CDR3 nucleotides read TGTGCCAGCAGCTCGCGGGGCGGGGACGAGCAGTACTTC. This gives the protein CASSSRGGDEQYF. Complete variable domain (other parts from reference TRBV7-3 and TRBJ2-7): GAGVSQTPSNKVTEKGKYVELRCDPISGHTALYWYRQSLGQGPEFLIYFQGTGAADDSGLPNDRFFAVRPEGSVSTLKIQRTERGDSAVYLCASSSRGGDEQYFGPGTRLTVT.